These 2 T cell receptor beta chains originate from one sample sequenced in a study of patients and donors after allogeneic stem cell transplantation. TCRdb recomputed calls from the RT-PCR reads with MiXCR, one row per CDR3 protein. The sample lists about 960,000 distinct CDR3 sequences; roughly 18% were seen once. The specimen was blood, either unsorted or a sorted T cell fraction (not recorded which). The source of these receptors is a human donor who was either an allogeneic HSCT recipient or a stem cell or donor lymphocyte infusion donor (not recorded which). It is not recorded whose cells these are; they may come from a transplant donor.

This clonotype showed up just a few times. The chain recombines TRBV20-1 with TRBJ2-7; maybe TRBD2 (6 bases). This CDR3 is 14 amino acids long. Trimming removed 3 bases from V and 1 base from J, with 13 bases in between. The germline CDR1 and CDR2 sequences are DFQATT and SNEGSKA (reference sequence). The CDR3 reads CSASLGSGSYEQYF. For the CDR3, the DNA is TGCAGTGCTAGCTTGGGGAGCGGGTCCTACGAGCAGTACTTC.

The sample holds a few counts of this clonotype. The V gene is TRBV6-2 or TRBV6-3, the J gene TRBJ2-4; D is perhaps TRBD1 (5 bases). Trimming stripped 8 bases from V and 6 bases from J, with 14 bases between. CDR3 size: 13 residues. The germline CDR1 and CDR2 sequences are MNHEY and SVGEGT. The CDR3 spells CASGAGLINIQYF. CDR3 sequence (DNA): TGTGCCAGCGGCGCAGGGCTAATAAACATTCAGTACTTC.